The 28 T cell receptor beta chains below were found in one sample sequenced in a study of cytomegalovirus exposure and HLA in healthy donors. Both 60 Vbeta primers and 13 Jbeta primers went into the PCR. Sequencing was performed with immunoSEQ multiplex PCR; in TCRdb, only in-frame clones are kept and a portion is missing. The sample holds tens of thousands of clones, roughly 69% seen once. The sample comprised PBMCs. Source of these receptors: a man between 45 and 60 years old in good health and CMV-seronegative.

This chain links TRBV2 with TRBJ2-3; 9 bases map to TRBD1. CDR1 and CDR2 from the germline V gene are SNHLY and FYNNEI. This CDR3 spans 14 amino acids. After removal of 1 base from V and 5 bases from J, the junction contained 1 base not matched to a gene. CDR3 DNA: TGTGCCAGCAGTGAAGGGGGACAGGGAGATACGCAGTATTTT. Translation: CASSEGGQGDTQYF. Drawing the rest from reference TRBV2 and TRBJ2-3, the complete variable domain is EPEVTQTPSHQVTQMGQEVILRCVPISNHLYFYWYRQILGQKVEFLVSFYNNEISEKSEIFDDQFSVERPDGSNFTLKIRSTKLEDSAMYFCASSEGGQGDTQYFGPGTRLTVL.

The V call is TRBV11-3, the J call TRBJ2-1, with 11 positions matching TRBD2. Germline V gene lookup returns CDR1 SGHNT and CDR2 YENEEA. The CDR3 is made up of 16 amino acids. Losses at the gene ends were 4 bases for V and 6 bases for J; bases not matched to a gene: 8. In DNA, the CDR3 is TGTGCCAGCAGCTCCCGGGGTAGCGGGAGGGCCAATGAGCAGTTCTTC. Amino acids: CASSSRGSGRANEQFF.

The CDR3 region has the DNA TGTGCCAGCTCACCAGCTTCAGCCTGGGAGCAGCCCCAGCATTTT. Protein: CASSPASAWEQPQHF. V usage is TRBV18 and J usage is TRBJ1-5; D is ambiguous. V gave up 2 bases and J gave up 7 bases, with 15 bases separating them. The CDR3 is made up of 15 amino acids. CDR1 KGHSH and CDR2 LQKENI come from the germline V gene.

The CDR3 bases are TGCGCCAGCAGCTTTCGGCCCGCGGCTGGCCGATCATACGAGCAGTACTTC. It yields the protein CASSFRPAAGRSYEQYF. The chain has TRBV5-1 and TRBJ2-7; D uncertain. The germline V gene has CDR1 SGHRS and CDR2 YFSETQ. This CDR3 has 17 residues. V was trimmed by 2 bases and J by 4 bases, leaving 22 bases between them.

This sequence joins TRBV2 and TRBJ2-5, with TRBD2 identical over 9 bases. Germline V gene lookup returns CDR1 SNHLY and CDR2 FYNNEI. This CDR3 region has 15 residues. Trimming removed 6 bases from V and 7 bases from J; junction bases left unmatched: 12. The CDR3 spells CASSPGTSRVGTQYF. The CDR3 bases are TGTGCCAGCAGCCCCGGGACTAGCCGGGTCGGGACCCAGTACTTC.

In this sample, this clone turned up a few times. The CDR3 sequence is CASSEVREQPQHF. The CDR3 nucleotides read TGTGCCAGCAGTGAAGTCAGGGAACAGCCCCAGCATTTT. V usage is TRBV2 and J usage is TRBJ1-5; perhaps TRBD1 as D (5 bases). CDR1 is SNHLY and CDR2 is FYNNEI in the germline V gene. Trimming cost V 1 base and J 7 bases, with 8 bases left between them. The CDR3 extends over 13 amino acids.

The chain links TRBV5-6 to TRBJ2-2, with 14 nucleotides matching TRBD2. Looked up from germline, CDR1 is SGHDT and CDR2 is YYEEEE. V dropped 4 bases and J dropped 6; count of bases not matched to a gene: 8. The CDR3 sequence is 17 residues long. The CDR3 coding sequence is TGTGCCAGCAGCAAGGGACTAGCGGGAGTATGGGCCGGGGAGCTGTTTTTT. It is translated as CASSKGLAGVWAGELFF. The full variable domain, its missing parts supplied by reference TRBV5-6 and TRBJ2-2, is DAGVTQSPTHLIKTRGQQVTLRCSPKSGHDTVSWYQQALGQGPQFIFQYYEEEERQRGNFPDRFSGHQFPNYSSELNVNALLLGDSALYLCASSKGLAGVWAGELFFGEGSRLTVL.

V and J are TRBV4-2 and TRBJ1-4; tentatively, D is TRBD1 (5 bases). CDR1 and CDR2 from the germline V gene are LGHNA and YNFKEQ. This CDR3 is built from 16 residues. V was shortened by 4 bases and J by 8 bases, with 20 bases between the two germline ends. In DNA, the CDR3 is TGTGCCAGCAGCCCCCCCGTTAGAGCTCGGGGGGAAAAACTGTTTTTT. This translates into CASSPPVRARGEKLFF.

The V and J genes are TRBV5-1 and TRBJ2-5; D is undetermined. Trimming pared 0 bases from V and 3 bases from J, leaving 6 bases between. Germline CDR1 reads SGHRS; CDR2 reads YFSETQ. CDR3 length equals 13 residues. CDR3 nucleotides: TGCGCCAGCAGCTTGGCAGTGGAAGAGACCCAGTACTTC. Its translation: CASSLAVEETQYF.

There are a few counts of this clone. This chain connects TRBV15 to TRBJ1-5; D remains ambiguous. Germline CDR1 is LNHNV and CDR2 is YYDKDF (reference sequence). The ends were cut back, 4 bases at V and 0 bases at J, with 16 bases in the middle. This CDR3 contains 17 residues. CDR3 coding DNA: TGTGCCACCAGCAAGGAGACCTTCACTTATAGCAATCAGCCCCAGCATTTT. Translation gives CATSKETFTYSNQPQHF. Complete variable domain (other parts from reference TRBV15 and TRBJ1-5): DAMVIQNPRYQVTQFGKPVTLSCSQTLNHNVMYWYQQKSSQAPKLLFHYYDKDFNNEADTPDNFQSRRPNTSFCFLDIRSPGLGDTAMYLCATSKETFTYSNQPQHFGDGTRLSIL.

This clone showed up just a few times. This sequence joins TRBV20-1 and TRBJ2-3; no clear D gene. Trimming pared 5 bases from V and 4 bases from J, leaving 7 bases between. The CDR3 extends over 11 amino acids. CDR1 is DFQATT and CDR2 is SNEGSKA in the germline V gene (reference sequence). The CDR3 coding sequence is TGCAGTGCTCCCTTCCCAGATACGCAGTATTTT. Its protein is CSAPFPDTQYF.

The rearrangement links TRBV30 to TRBJ2-3, with 15 bases fitting TRBD2. This CDR3 has 16 amino acids. Per germline, CDR1 GTSNPN and CDR2 SVGIG (reference sequence). J gave up 5 bases and V 4 bases, and 7 bases lay outside the gene matches. The CDR3 here is CAWTYGLAGGIDTQYF. In DNA form, the CDR3 reads TGTGCCTGGACCTACGGACTAGCGGGAGGGATAGATACGCAGTATTTT.

This clone was observed a handful of times. The gene calls are TRBV2 and TRBJ1-4, with 8 nucleotides matching TRBD1. The CDR3 is made up of 14 amino acids. Germline values: CDR1 SNHLY, CDR2 FYNNEI. V shed 3 bases, J shed 5 bases, and the junction held 2 bases outside the gene matches. This CDR3 is CASSEDRANEKLFF. The CDR3 DNA follows: TGTGCCAGCAGTGAGGACAGGGCGAATGAAAAACTGTTTTTT.

This chain connects TRBV20-1 to TRBJ1-1; D is unresolved. This CDR3 region has 11 residues. The germline gives CDR1 DFQATT, CDR2 SNEGSKA (reference sequence). V was pared by 2 bases and J by 8 bases, with 9 bases between. The CDR3 sequence is CSARSSLEAFF. The CDR3, as DNA: TGCAGTGCTAGAAGCTCTCTAGAAGCTTTCTTT.

The rearrangement uses TRBV29-1 and TRBJ1-1; D ambiguous. Germline assignment: CDR1 SQVTM and CDR2 ANQGSEA. The CDR3 has 14 residues. Trimming removed 4 bases from V and 0 bases from J, with 12 bases in between. The CDR3 bases are TGCAGCGTTGGTGGAGAGCTAATGAACACTGAAGCTTTCTTT. Protein sequence: CSVGGELMNTEAFF. The full variable domain, in which reference TRBV29-1 and TRBJ1-1 provide the parts outside the CDR3, is SAVISQKPSRDICQRGTSLTIQCQVDSQVTMMFWYRQQPGQSLTLIATANQGSEATYESGFVIDKFPISRPNLTFSTLTVSNMSPEDSSIYLCSVGGELMNTEAFFGQGTRLTVV.

The rearrangement links TRBV5-4 to TRBJ2-3; 7 nucleotides line up with TRBD2. The CDR3 covers 14 residues. Germline-derived CDR1 and CDR2 are SGHNT and YYREEE (reference sequence). Losses at the gene ends were 5 bases for V and 8 bases for J; bases not matched to a gene: 11. The CDR3 DNA reads TGTGCCAGCAGTCCAGCGGGGTCTCTCATTACGCAGTATTTT. Translated, it gives CASSPAGSLITQYF.

The chain combines TRBV7-3 with TRBJ2-3; D not certain. V was trimmed by 3 bases and J by 0 bases, leaving 13 bases between them. The CDR3 is made up of 16 amino acids. Germline V gene lookup returns CDR1 SGHTA and CDR2 FQGTGA. DNA for the CDR3: TGTGCCAGCAGCTTGGATTCCTCGGGTAGCACAGATACGCAGTATTTT. Translation: CASSLDSSGSTDTQYF.

The CDR3 protein is CASSQTTSGTQYF. CDR3 coding DNA: TGTGCCAGCAGCCAAACGACTAGCGGGACGCAGTATTTT. The chain couples TRBV14 to TRBJ2-3; TRBD2 matches at 10 bases. There are 13 residues in the CDR3. Germline V gives CDR1 SGHDN, CDR2 FVKESK. Trimming cost V 2 bases and J 9 bases; bases outside gene matches: 2.

The chain couples TRBV27 to TRBJ2-5; D is unclear. Germline V lookup: CDR1 MNHEY, CDR2 SMNVEV (reference sequence). V was trimmed by 6 bases and J by 0 bases, leaving 8 bases between them. This CDR3 region has 13 residues. Here the CDR3 reads CASRAANQETQYF. Here the CDR3 DNA reads TGTGCCAGCAGGGCGGCCAACCAAGAGACCCAGTACTTC.

As regards this clone: Likely a read error: the CDR3 ends without its conserved phenylalanine or tryptophan. The chain employs TRBV6-5 and TRBJ2-2, with TRBD2 identical over 10 bases. With V trimmed by 5 bases and J by 5 bases, 2 bases remained unmatched. Germline V lookup: CDR1 MNHEY, CDR2 SVGAGI. The CDR3 extends over 14 amino acids. The CDR3 nucleotides are TGTGCCAGCAGTCGGACTAGCGGTACCGGGGAGCTGTTTGTT. Its protein product is CASSRTSGTGELFV.

A single count supports this clone. The chain recombines TRBV2 with TRBJ2-2; D remains ambiguous. V dropped 6 bases and J dropped 0 bases, with 11 bases sitting between them. Per germline, CDR1 SNHLY and CDR2 FYNNEI. This CDR3 has 15 residues. CDR3 nucleotide sequence: TGTGCCAGCAGGGAGACGGTATCGAACACCGGGGAGCTGTTTTTT. Translated: CASRETVSNTGELFF.

The V gene is TRBV10-3, the J gene TRBJ1-2; no reliable D call. This CDR3 comprises 14 residues. Germline V gene sequence: CDR1 ENHRY, CDR2 SYGVKD. V was shortened by 5 bases and J by 6 bases, with 16 bases between the two germline ends. Written as DNA, the CDR3 is TGTGCCATCAGTCGGACTAAAGACTACAATGGCTACACCTTC. Amino acid sequence: CAISRTKDYNGYTF.

This chain links TRBV4-2 with TRBJ2-3, with TRBD2 matching over 12 bases. V lost 0 bases, J lost 2 bases, and 9 bases stayed unmatched. The length of the CDR3 is 19 residues. The germline gives CDR1 LGHNA, CDR2 YNFKEQ. CDR3 sequence: CASSQDVGLAGGVTDTQYF. CDR3 nucleotides: TGTGCCAGCAGCCAAGATGTAGGGCTAGCGGGGGGGGTCACAGATACGCAGTATTTT.

The V and J genes are TRBV7-9 and TRBJ2-3; TRBD2 might be the D (6 bases). CDR1 SEHNR and CDR2 FQNEAQ come from the germline V gene (reference sequence). The CDR3 has 14 amino acids. V gave up 1 base and J gave up 6 bases, with 11 bases separating them. CDR3 nucleotide sequence: TGTGCCAGCAGCTTAGGCCGGGACTTCGATACGCAGTATTTT. This gives the protein CASSLGRDFDTQYF.

The CDR3 bases are TGTGCCAGCAGCTTGGCGGAGTCCGAGCAGTACGTC. It encodes CASSLAESEQYV. The chain is built from TRBV5-6 and TRBJ2-7, with no clear D. V shed 0 bases and J shed 6 bases, with 7 bases lying between them. The CDR3 spans 12 residues. Germline V gene data show CDR1 as SGHDT and CDR2 as YYEEEE.

This clone was found once. This chain links TRBV30 with TRBJ2-3, with 10 bases fitting TRBD2. CDR1 GTSNPN and CDR2 SVGIG come from the germline V gene (reference sequence). The CDR3 is 15 amino acids. The J segment lost 1 base and the V segment lost 2 bases, leaving 3 bases of the junction unmatched. Written as DNA, the CDR3 is TGTGCCTGGAGTACCGGGACTAGCGGCACAGATACGCAGTATTTT. Translating it yields CAWSTGTSGTDTQYF.

The chain carries TRBV7-9 and TRBJ2-2; TRBD2 might be the D (7 bases). V was cut by 10 bases and J by 3 bases, with 18 bases left in between. Germline CDR1 and CDR2: SEHNR and FQNEAQ (reference sequence). This CDR3 region has 15 residues. CDR3 bases: TGTGCCATCGATTGGACAGCGGGATACACCGGGGAGCTGTTTTTT. Translation: CAIDWTAGYTGELFF. Full variable domain (remainder filled in from reference TRBV7-9 and TRBJ2-2): DTGVSQNPRHKITKRGQNVTFRCDPISEHNRLYWYRQTLGQGPEFLTYFQNEAQLEKSRLLSDRFSAERPKGSFSTLEIQRTEQGDSAMYLCAIDWTAGYTGELFFGEGSRLTVL.

The rearrangement links TRBV7-2 to TRBJ2-5; 7 bases agree with TRBD1. Germline V lookup: CDR1 SGHTA, CDR2 FQGNSA. The CDR3 runs 16 residues. The J segment lost 1 base and the V segment lost 5 bases, leaving 10 bases of the junction unmatched. CDR3 region: CASSLLGTAIQETQYF. CDR3 sequence (DNA): TGTGCCAGCAGCCTCCTAGGGACAGCCATCCAAGAGACCCAGTACTTC.